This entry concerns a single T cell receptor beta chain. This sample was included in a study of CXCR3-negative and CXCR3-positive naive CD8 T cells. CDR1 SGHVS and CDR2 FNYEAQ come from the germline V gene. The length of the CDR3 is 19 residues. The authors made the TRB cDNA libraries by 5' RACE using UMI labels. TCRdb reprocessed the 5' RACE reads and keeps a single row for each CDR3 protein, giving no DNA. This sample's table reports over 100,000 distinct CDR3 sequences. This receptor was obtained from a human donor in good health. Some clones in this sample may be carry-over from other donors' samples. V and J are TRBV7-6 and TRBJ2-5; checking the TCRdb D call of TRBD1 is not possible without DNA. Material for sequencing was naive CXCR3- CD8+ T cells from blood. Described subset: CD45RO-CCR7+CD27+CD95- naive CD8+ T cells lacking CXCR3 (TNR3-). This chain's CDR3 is CASSFPLSSGQGAGETQYF.